This T cell receptor beta chain was profiled in a study of shared clonotypes between healthy human individuals. The CDR3 totals 15 residues. Trimming shortened V by 8 bases and J by 5 bases, and 18 bases separated the two germline ends. Germline CDR1 reads MNHEY; CDR2 reads SMNVEV (reference sequence). Libraries were prepared by immunoSEQ multiplex PCR; TCRdb keeps only in-frame clonotypes and omits some of them. The profile shows 1,400,000 or so clones, around 98.5% of them singletons. The V and J genes are TRBV27 and TRBJ2-2, with D perhaps TRBD1 (6 bases). Material: naive CD4+ T cells sorted from blood. Sample subset: CD45RA+ positively selected. The TCR originated in a man under 40 in good health. CDR3 loop: CASLKTGQLTGELFF. As DNA, the CDR3 is TGTGCCAGCTTAAAGACAGGACAGTTGACCGGGGAGCTGTTTTTT.